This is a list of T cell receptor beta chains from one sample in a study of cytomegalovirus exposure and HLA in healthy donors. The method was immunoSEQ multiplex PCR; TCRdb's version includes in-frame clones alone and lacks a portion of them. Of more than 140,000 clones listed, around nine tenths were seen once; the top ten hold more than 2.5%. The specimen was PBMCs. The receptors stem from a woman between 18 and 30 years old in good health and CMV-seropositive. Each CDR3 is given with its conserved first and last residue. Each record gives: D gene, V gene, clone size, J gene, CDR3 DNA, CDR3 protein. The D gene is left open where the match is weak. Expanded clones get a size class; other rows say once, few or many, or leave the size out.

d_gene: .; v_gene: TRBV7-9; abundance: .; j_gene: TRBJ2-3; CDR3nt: TGTGCCAGCGGGGCCTTTAGCACAGATACGCAGTATTTT; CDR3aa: CASGAFSTDTQYF
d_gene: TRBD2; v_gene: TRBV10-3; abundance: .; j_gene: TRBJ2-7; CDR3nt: TGTGCCATCAGTGAGGTGGCTAGCGGGAGCTCCTACGAGCAGTACTTC; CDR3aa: CAISEVASGSSYEQYF
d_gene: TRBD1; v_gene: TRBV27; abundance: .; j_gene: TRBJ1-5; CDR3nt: TGTGCCAGCAGTTTACCTGGGACACAGGGGGAGGATAGCAATCAGCCCCAGCATTTT; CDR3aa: CASSLPGTQGEDSNQPQHF
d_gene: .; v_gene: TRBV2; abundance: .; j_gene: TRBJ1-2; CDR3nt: TGTGCCAGCAGTAGACAGGTTCGTGGCTACACCTTC; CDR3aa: CASSRQVRGYTF
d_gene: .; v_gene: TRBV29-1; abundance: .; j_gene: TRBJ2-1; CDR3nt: TGCAGCGTTGAAGACCTGGGCGGGAATGAGCAGTTCTTC; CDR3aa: CSVEDLGGNEQFF
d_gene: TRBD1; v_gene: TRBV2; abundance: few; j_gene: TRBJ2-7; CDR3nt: TGTGCCAGCAGTGAGGGACAGAGGGACGAGCAGTACTTC; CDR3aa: CASSEGQRDEQYF
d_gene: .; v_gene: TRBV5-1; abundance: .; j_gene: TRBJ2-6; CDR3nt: TGCGCCAGCAGAACCCAGGAGGGTTCCAACGTCCTGACTTTC; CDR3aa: CASRTQEGSNVLTF
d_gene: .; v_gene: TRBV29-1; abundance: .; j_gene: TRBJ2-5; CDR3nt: TGCAGCGTTGAGTTCAGTACGCAAGAGACCCAGTACTTC; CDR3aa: CSVEFSTQETQYF
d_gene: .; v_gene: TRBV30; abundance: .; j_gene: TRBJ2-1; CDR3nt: TGTGCCTGGGGGGGTCTAGCGACCTACAATGAGCAGTTCTTC; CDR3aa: CAWGGLATYNEQFF
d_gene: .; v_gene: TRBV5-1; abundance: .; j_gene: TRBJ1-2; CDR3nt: TGCGCCAGCAGCCAACCCCAGGGTCTGGATGGCTACACCTTC; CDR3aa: CASSQPQGLDGYTF
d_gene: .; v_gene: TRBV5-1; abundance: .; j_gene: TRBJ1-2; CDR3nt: TGCGCCAGCAGCCAGCAGACAGTAGGAGATGGCTACACCTTC; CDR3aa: CASSQQTVGDGYTF
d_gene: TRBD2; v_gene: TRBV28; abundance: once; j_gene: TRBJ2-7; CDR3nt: TGTGCCAGCAGTCCCGCCCTGGGTAGCGGGTTCTACGAGCAGTACTTC; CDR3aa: CASSPALGSGFYEQYF
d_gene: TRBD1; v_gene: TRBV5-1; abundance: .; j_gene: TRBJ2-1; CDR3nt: TGCGCCAGCAGCCTCGGACAGGGCACGTACAATGAGCAGTTCTTC; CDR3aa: CASSLGQGTYNEQFF
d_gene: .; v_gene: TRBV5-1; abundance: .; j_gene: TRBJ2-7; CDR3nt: TGCGCCAGCAGCGGAGAGGGCTTTAACGAGCAGTACTTC; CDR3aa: CASSGEGFNEQYF
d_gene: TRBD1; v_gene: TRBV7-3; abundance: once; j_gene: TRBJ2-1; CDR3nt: TGTGCCAGCAGCTTAGCAGGGGGAGCGCCTGAGCAGTTCTTC; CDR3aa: CASSLAGGAPEQFF
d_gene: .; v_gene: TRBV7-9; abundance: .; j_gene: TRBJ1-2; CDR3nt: TGTGCCAGCAGCTTACTAGAGGGGGATGGCTACACCTTC; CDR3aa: CASSLLEGDGYTF
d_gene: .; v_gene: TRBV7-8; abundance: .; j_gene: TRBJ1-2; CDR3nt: TGTGCCAGCAGCCCGGGCGCGGGGGCTGTTGGCTACACCTTC; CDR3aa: CASSPGAGAVGYTF
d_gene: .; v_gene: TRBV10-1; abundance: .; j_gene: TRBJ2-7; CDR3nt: TGCGCCAGCAGTGAGTTCCGGATTGTGGGGGGAACCCTGGGGGGCGAGCAGTACTTC; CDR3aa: CASSEFRIVGGTLGGEQYF
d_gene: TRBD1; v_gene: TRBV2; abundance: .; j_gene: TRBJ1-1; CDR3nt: TGTGCCAGCAGGACCGGACAGGTGGCTGAAGCTTTCTTT; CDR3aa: CASRTGQVAEAFF
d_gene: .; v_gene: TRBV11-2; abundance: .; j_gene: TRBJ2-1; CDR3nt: TGTGCCAGCAGCTTAGATCCCGGGAGCAGCAATGAGCAGTTCTTC; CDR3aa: CASSLDPGSSNEQFF
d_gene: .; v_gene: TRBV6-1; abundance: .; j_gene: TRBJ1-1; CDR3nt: TGTGCCAGCAGAATCACGACAGGCACTGAAGCTTTCTTT; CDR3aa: CASRITTGTEAFF
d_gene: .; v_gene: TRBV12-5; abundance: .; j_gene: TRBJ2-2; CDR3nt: TGTGCTAGTGGGCGATGGGGGGTGAACACCGGGGAGCTGTTTTTT; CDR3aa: CASGRWGVNTGELFF
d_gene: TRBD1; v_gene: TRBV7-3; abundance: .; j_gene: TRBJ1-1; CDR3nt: TGTGCCAGCAGCCAACAGGGGGGGCATACTGAAGCTTTCTTT; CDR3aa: CASSQQGGHTEAFF
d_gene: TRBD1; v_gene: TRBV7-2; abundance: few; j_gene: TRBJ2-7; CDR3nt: TGTGCCAGCAGCCCTCGGACAGGCGGAGCCTACGAGCAGTACTTC; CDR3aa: CASSPRTGGAYEQYF
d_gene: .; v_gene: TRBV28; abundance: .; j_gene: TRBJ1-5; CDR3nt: TGTGCCAGCAGTTTTGGGCAGGGGTTAAATCAGCCCCAGCATTTT; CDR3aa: CASSFGQGLNQPQHF
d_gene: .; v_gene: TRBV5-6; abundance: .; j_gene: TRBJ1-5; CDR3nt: TGTGCCAGCAGCCGGAGGCGCAATCAGCCCCAGCATTTT; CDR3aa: CASSRRRNQPQHF
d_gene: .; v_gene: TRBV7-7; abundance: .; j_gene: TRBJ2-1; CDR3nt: TGTGCCAGCAGCCTACAGGCTTGGAATGAGCAGTTCTTC; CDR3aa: CASSLQAWNEQFF
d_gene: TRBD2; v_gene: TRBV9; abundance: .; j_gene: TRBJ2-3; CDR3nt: TGTGCCAGCAGCGTCGGGACTAGCGGGAGGCGCACAGATACGCAGTATTTT; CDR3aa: CASSVGTSGRRTDTQYF
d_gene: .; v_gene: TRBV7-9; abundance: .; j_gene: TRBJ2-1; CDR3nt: TGTGCCAGCAGCCGGACTGAAGGCAATGAGCAGTTCTTC; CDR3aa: CASSRTEGNEQFF
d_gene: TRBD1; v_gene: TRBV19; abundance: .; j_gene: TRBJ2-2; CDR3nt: TGTGCCAGTAGTATAGCCCGACCGAGACAGGGGTCGAACACCGGGGAGCTGTTTTTT; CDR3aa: CASSIARPRQGSNTGELFF
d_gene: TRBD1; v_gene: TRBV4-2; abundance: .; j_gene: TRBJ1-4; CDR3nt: TGTGCCAGCAGCCAAGTTTCGACCGGGACAGGGGGGGAAAAACTGTTTTTT; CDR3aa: CASSQVSTGTGGEKLFF
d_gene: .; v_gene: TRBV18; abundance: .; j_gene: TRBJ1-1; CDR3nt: TGTGCCAGCTCACCACCCGCACGGGGGGACACTGAAGCTTTCTTT; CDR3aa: CASSPPARGDTEAFF
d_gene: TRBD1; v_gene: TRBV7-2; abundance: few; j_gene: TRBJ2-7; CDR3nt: TGTGCCAGCAGCTCTCTCCAGGGGGCGGGAGAGCAGTACTTC; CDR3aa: CASSSLQGAGEQYF
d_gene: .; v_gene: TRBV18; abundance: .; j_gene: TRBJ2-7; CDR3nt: TGTGCCAGCTCGCAACAGGGAACCTACGAGCAGTACTTC; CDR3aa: CASSQQGTYEQYF
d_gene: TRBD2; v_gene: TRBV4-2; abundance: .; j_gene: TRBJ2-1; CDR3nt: TGTGCCAGCAGCCACGGGACTAGCGACAATGAGCAGTTCTTC; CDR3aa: CASSHGTSDNEQFF
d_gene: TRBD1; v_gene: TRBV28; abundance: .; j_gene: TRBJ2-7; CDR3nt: TGTGCCGCTTTTGGGGACAGGGCCTACGAGCAGTACTTC; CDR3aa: CAAFGDRAYEQYF